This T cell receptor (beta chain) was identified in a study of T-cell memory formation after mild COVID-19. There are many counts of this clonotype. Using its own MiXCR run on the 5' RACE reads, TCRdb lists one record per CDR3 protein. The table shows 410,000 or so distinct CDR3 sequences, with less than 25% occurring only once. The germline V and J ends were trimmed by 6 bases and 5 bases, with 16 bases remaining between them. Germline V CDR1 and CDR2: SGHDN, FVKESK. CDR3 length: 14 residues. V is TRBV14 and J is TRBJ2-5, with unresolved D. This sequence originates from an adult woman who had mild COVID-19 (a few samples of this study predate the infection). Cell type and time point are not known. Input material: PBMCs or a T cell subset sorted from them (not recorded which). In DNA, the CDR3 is TGTGCCAGCAGTTTTAACACGGCGATTGAGACCCAGTACTTC. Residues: CASSFNTAIETQYF.